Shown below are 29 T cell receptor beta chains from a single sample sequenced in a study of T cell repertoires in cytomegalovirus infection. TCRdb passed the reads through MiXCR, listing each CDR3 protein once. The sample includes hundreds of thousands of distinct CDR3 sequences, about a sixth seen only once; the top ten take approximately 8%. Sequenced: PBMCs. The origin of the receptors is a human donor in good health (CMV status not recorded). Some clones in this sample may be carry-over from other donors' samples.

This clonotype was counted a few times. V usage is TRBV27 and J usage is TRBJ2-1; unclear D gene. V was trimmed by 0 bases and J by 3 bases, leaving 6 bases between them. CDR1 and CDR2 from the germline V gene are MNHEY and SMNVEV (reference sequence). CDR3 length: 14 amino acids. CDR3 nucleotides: TGTGCCAGCAGTTTATCGAAGAACTACAATGAGCAGTTCTTC. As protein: CASSLSKNYNEQFF.

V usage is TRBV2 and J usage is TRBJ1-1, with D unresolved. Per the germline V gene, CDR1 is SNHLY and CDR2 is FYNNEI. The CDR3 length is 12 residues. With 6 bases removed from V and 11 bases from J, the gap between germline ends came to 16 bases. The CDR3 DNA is TGTGCCAGCAGCCAGCGGGCCGGTGGGGCTTTCTTT. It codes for CASSQRAGGAFF.

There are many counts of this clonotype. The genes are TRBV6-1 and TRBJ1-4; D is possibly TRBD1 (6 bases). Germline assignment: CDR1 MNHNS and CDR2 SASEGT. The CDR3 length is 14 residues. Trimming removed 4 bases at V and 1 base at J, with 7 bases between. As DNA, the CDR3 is TGTGCCAGCAGTGCGACAGGAACTAATGAAAAACTGTTTTTT. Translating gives CASSATGTNEKLFF.

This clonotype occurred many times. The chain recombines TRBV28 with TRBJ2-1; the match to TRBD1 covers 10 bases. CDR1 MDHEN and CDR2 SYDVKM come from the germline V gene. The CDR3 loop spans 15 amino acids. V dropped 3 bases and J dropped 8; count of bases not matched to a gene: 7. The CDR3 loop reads CASSLWTGGEDEQFF. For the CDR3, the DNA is TGTGCCAGCAGTTTGTGGACAGGGGGGGAGGATGAGCAGTTCTTC. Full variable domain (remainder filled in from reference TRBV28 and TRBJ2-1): DVKVTQSSRYLVKRTGEKVFLECVQDMDHENMFWYRQDPGLGLRLIYFSYDVKMKEKGDIPEGYSVSREKKERFSLILESASTNQTSMYLCASSLWTGGEDEQFFGPGTRLTVL.

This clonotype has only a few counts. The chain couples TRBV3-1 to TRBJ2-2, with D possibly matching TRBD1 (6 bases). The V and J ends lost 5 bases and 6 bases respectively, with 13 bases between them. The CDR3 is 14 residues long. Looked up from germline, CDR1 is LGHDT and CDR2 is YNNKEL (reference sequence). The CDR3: CASSLQGLPGELFF. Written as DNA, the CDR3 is TGTGCCAGCAGCTTACAGGGTTTACCCGGGGAGCTGTTTTTT.

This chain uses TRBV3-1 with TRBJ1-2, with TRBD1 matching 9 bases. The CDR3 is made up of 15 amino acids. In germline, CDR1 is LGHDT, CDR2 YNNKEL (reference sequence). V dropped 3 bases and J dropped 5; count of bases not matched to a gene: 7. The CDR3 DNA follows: TGTGCCAGCAGCCACCAAGGACAGGGGAGATATGGCTACACCTTC. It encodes CASSHQGQGRYGYTF.

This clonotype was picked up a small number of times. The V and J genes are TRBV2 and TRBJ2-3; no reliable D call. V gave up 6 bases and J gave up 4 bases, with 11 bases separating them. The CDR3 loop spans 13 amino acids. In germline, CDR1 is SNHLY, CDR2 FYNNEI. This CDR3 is CASRDRVADTQYF. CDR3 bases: TGTGCCAGCAGGGACCGAGTAGCAGATACGCAGTATTTT. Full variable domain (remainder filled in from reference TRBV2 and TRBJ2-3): EPEVTQTPSHQVTQMGQEVILRCVPISNHLYFYWYRQILGQKVEFLVSFYNNEISEKSEIFDDQFSVERPDGSNFTLKIRSTKLEDSAMYFCASRDRVADTQYFGPGTRLTVL.

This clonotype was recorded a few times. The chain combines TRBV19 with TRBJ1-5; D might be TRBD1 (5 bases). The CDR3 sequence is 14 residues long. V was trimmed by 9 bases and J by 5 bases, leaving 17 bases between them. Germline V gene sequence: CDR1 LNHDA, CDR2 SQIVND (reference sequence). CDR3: CASAGRRRYQPQHF. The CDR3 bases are TGTGCCAGCGCGGGACGGCGCCGTTATCAGCCCCAGCATTTT.

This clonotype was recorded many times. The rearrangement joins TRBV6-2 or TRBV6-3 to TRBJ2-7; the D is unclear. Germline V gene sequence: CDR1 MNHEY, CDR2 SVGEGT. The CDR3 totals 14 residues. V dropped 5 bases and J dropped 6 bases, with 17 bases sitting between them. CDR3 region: CASSGYSYSTEQYF. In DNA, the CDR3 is TGTGCCAGCAGTGGATACAGTTATTCGACCGAGCAGTACTTC.

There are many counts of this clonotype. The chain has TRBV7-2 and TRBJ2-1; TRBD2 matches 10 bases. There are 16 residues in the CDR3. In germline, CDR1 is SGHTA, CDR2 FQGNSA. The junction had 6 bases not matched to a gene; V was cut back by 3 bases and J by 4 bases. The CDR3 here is CASSLGLARRYNEQFF. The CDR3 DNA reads TGTGCCAGCAGCTTGGGACTAGCGAGGAGGTACAATGAGCAGTTCTTC.

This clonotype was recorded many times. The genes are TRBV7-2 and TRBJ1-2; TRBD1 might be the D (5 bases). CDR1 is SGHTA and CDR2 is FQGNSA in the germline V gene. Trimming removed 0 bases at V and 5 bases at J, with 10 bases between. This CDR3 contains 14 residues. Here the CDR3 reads CASSLAGGEYGYTF. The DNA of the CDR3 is TGTGCCAGCAGCTTAGCTGGGGGGGAGTATGGCTACACCTTC.

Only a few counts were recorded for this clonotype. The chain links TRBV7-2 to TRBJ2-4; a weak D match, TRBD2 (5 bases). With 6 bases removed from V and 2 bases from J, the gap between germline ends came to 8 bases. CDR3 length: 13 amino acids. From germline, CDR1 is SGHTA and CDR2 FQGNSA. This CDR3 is CASRDLSKNIQYF. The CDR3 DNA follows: TGTGCCAGCAGGGACTTGTCCAAAAACATTCAGTACTTC.

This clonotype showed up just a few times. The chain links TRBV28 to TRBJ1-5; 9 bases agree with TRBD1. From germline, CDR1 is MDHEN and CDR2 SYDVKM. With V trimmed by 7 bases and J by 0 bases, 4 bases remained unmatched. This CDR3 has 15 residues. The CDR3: CASTLTGGSNQPQHF. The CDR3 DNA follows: TGTGCCAGCACCCTGACAGGGGGTAGCAATCAGCCCCAGCATTTT.

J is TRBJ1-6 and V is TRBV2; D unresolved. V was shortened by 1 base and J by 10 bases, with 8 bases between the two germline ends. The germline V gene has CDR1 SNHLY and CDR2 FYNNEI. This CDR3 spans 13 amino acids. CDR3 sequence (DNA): TGTGCCAGCAGTGAAGAGAAGATCTCACCCCTCCACTTT. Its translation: CASSEEKISPLHF.

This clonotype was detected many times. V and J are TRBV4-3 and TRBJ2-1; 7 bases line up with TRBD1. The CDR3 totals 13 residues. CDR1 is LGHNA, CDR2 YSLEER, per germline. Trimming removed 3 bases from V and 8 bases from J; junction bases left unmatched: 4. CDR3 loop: CASSHLGTDEQFF. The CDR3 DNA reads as TGCGCCAGCAGCCATCTGGGGACAGATGAGCAGTTCTTC.

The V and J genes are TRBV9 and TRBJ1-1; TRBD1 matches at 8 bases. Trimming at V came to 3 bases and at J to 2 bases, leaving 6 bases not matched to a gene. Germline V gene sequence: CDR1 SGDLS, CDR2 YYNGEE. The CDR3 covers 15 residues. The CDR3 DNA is TGTGCCAGCAGCGCCCCCGGACAGGGAAACACTGAAGCTTTCTTT. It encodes CASSAPGQGNTEAFF.

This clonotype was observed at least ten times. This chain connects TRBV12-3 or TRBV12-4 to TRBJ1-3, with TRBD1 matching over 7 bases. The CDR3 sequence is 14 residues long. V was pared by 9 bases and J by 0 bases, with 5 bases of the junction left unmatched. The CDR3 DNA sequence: TGTGCCAGTACTACAGGGGACTCTGGAAACACCATATATTTT. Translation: CASTTGDSGNTIYF.

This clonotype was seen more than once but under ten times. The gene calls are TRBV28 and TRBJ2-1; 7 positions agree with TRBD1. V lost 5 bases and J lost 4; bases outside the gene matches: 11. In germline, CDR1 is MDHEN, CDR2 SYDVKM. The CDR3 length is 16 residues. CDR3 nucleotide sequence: TGTGCCAGCAGTAGCCGCCTGACAGGGACGTACAATGAGCAGTTCTTC. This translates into CASSSRLTGTYNEQFF.

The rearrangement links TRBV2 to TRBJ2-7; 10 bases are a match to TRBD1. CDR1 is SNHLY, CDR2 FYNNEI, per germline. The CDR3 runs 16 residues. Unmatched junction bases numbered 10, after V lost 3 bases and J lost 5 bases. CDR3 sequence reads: CASSDSPGQGSNEQYF. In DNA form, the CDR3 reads TGTGCCAGCAGTGACTCTCCGGGACAGGGGTCTAACGAGCAGTACTTC.

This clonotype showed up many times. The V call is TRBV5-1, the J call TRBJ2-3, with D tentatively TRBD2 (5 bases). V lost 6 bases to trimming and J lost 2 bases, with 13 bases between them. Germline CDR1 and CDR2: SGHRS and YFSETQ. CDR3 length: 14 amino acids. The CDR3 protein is CASKGGGPTDTQYF. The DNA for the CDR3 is TGCGCCAGCAAAGGAGGAGGCCCCACAGATACGCAGTATTTT.

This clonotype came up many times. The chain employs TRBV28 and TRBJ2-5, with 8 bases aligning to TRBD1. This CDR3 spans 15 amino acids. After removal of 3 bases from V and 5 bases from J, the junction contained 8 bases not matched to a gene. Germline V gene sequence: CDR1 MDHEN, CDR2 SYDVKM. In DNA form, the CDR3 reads TGTGCCAGCAGTTTCCTCAGGGGGCAGGGGGAGACCCAGTACTTC. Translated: CASSFLRGQGETQYF.

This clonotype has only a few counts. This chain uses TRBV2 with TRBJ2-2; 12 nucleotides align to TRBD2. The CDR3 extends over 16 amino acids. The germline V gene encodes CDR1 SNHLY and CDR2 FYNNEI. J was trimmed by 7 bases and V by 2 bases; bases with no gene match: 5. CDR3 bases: TGTGCCAGCAGTGAACTAGCGGGGGGGCCGGGCGGGGAGCTGTTTTTT. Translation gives CASSELAGGPGGELFF.

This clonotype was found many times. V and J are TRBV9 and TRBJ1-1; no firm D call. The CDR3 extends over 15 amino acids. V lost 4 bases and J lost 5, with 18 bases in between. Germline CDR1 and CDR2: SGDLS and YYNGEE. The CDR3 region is CASSPQMNTGTEAFF. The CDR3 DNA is TGTGCCAGCAGCCCCCAGATGAACACTGGAACTGAAGCTTTCTTT.

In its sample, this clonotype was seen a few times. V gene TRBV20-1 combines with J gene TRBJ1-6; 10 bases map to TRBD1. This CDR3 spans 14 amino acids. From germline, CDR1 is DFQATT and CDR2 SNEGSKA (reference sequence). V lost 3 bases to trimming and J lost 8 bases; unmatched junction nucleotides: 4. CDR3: CSARAGTGDSPLHF. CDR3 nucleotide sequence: TGCAGTGCTAGGGCCGGGACAGGGGATTCACCCCTCCACTTT.

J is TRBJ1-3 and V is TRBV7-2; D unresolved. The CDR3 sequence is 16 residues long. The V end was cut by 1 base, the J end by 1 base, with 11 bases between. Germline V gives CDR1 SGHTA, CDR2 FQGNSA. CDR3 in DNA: TGTGCCAGCAGCTTAGGGCCAGCCAGATCTGGAAACACCATATATTTT. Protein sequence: CASSLGPARSGNTIYF.

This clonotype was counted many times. The CDR3 DNA sequence: TGTGCCAGCAGTCAGGGAGTTTTACGGGCCAGTGGGTCACCCCTCCACTTT. Its translation is CASSQGVLRASGSPLHF. This chain connects TRBV7-8 to TRBJ1-6; TRBD1 might be the D (5 bases). V was pared by 6 bases and J by 10 bases, with 25 bases between. Germline V gene lookup returns CDR1 SGHVS and CDR2 FQNEAQ. The CDR3 is 17 residues long.

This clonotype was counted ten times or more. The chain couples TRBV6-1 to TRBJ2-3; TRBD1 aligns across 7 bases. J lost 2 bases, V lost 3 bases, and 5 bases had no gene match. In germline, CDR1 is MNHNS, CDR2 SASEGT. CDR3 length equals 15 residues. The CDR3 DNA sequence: TGTGCCAGCAGTGAGGACAGGTTTTCCACAGATACGCAGTATTTT. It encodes CASSEDRFSTDTQYF.

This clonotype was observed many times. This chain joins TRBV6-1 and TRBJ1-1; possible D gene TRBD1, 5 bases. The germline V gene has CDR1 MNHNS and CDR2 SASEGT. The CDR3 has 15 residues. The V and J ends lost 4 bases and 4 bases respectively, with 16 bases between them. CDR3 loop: CASSVTPWGSTEAFF. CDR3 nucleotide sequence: TGTGCCAGCAGTGTTACCCCTTGGGGGAGCACTGAAGCTTTCTTT.

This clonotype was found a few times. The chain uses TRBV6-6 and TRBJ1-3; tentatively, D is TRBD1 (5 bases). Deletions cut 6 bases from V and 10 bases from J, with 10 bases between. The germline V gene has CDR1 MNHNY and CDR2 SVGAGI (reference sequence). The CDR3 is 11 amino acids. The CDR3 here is CASRSEGTIYF. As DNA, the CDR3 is TGTGCCAGCAGATCCGAGGGGACCATATATTTT.